The 24 T cell receptor beta chains below were found in one sample sequenced in a study of T cells in narcolepsy. Measured with immunoSEQ multiplex PCR; TCRdb has only the in-frame clones, and not every one. The table includes 15,000 to 20,000 clones, 65% to 90% detected once. Sequencing used memory (CD45RA-) CD4+ T cells from blood. All receptors derive from a human donor in good health.

CDR3 region: CASSLGAPSSYEQYF. CDR3 sequence (DNA): TGTGCCAGCAGTTTAGGGGCTCCCAGCTCCTACGAGCAGTACTTC. The chain joins TRBV6-5 to TRBJ2-7, with D possibly TRBD1 on 5 matching bases. Trimming took 4 bases from V and 0 from J, leaving 13 bases between them. This CDR3 has 15 residues. CDR1 is MNHEY, CDR2 SVGAGI, per germline.

The rearrangement uses TRBV30 and TRBJ2-3; maybe TRBD2 (6 bases). Germline V gene data show CDR1 as GTSNPN and CDR2 as SVGIG (reference sequence). The V gene lost 4 bases and the J gene lost 5 bases, with 16 bases spanning the gap. The length of the CDR3 is 14 residues. CDR3 in amino acids: CAWNRLGFEDTQYF. The CDR3, as DNA: TGTGCCTGGAACAGACTAGGATTTGAAGATACGCAGTATTTT.

This clone was observed a handful of times. The V call is TRBV5-1, the J call TRBJ2-1, with TRBD1 identical over 7 bases. This CDR3 comprises 14 residues. Per the germline V gene, CDR1 is SGHRS and CDR2 is YFSETQ. The V gene end was trimmed by 0 bases and the J gene end by 8 bases; junction bases not matched to a gene: 5. DNA of the CDR3: TGCGCCAGCAGCTTGGGACAGGGTTGGGATGAGCAGTTCTTC. Residues: CASSLGQGWDEQFF.

J is TRBJ2-1 and V is TRBV7-2, with 16 bases fitting TRBD2. The CDR3 runs to 15 residues. Germline loops: CDR1 SGHTA, CDR2 FQGNSA. V lost 5 bases and J lost 12; bases outside the gene matches: 7. CDR3 sequence reads: CASSPPGLAGGMQFF. CDR3 coding DNA: TGTGCCAGCAGCCCCCCGGGACTAGCGGGGGGGATGCAGTTCTTC.

This chain uses TRBV18 with TRBJ2-7, with D perhaps given as TRBD1 or TRBD2 (5 bases each). CDR3 size: 12 residues. Germline V gene sequence: CDR1 KGHSH, CDR2 LQKENI. V shed 3 bases and J shed 2 bases, with 5 bases lying between them. The CDR3 DNA follows: TGTGCCAGCTCACCGGGGGCCTACGAGCAGTACTTC. Protein sequence: CASSPGAYEQYF. Complete variable domain (other parts from reference TRBV18 and TRBJ2-7): NAGVMQNPRHLVRRRGQEARLRCSPMKGHSHVYWYRQLPEEGLKFMVYLQKENIIDESGMPKERFSAEFPKEGPSILRIQQVVRGDSAAYFCASSPGAYEQYFGPGTRLTVT.

The chain links TRBV12-5 to TRBJ2-3; D is possibly TRBD1 (5 bases). Trimming pared 6 bases from V and 2 bases from J, leaving 15 bases between. The CDR3 has 15 amino acids. Germline V gives CDR1 LGHNT, CDR2 FRNRAP. As DNA, the CDR3 is TGTGCTAGTGGGACCACAACAGGTTTCACAGATACGCAGTATTTT. Its protein product is CASGTTTGFTDTQYF.

The gene calls are TRBV7-2 and TRBJ2-1; perhaps D is TRBD1 or TRBD2 (5 bases each). CDR1 and CDR2 (germline): SGHTA, FQGNSA. The ends were cut back, 7 bases at V and 4 bases at J, with 14 bases in the middle. The CDR3 has 14 residues. The CDR3: CASKIGAEYNEQFF. The DNA of the CDR3 is TGTGCCAGCAAGATCGGGGCAGAATACAATGAGCAGTTCTTC.

The table lists this clone with a count of one. The chain has TRBV7-2 and TRBJ1-2, with D unclear. The CDR3 has 15 residues. Trimming removed 1 base from V and 7 bases from J, with 16 bases in between. From germline, CDR1 is SGHTA and CDR2 FQGNSA. CDR3 loop: CASSLGPGELRGYTF. CDR3 DNA sequence: TGTGCCAGCAGCTTAGGCCCGGGTGAATTACGTGGCTACACCTTC.

The chain has TRBV7-8 and TRBJ1-2, with 7 bases identical to TRBD1. The germline V gene encodes CDR1 SGHVS and CDR2 FQNEAQ. This CDR3 is 14 amino acids long. V shed 4 bases, J shed 0 bases, and the junction held 2 bases outside the gene matches. The CDR3: CASSSQGPNYGYTF. As DNA, the CDR3 is TGTGCCAGCAGCTCACAGGGGCCTAACTATGGCTACACCTTC.

The gene calls are TRBV21-1 and TRBJ1-2; the listed D gene, TRBD1, was not tested against the DNA. TRBV21-1 constitutes a pseudogene. CDR3 length: 18 residues. As DNA, the CDR3 is TGTGCCAGCAGCAAAGGGCGCCCGGGCAGATTGGGGCCTTATGGCTACACCTTC. It codes for CASSKGRPGRLGPYGYTF.

V and J are TRBV6-6 and TRBJ1-1; possible D gene TRBD1, 5 bases. The length of the CDR3 is 15 residues. V was pared by 4 bases and J by 1 base, with 13 bases between. Per the germline V gene, CDR1 is MNHNY and CDR2 is SVGAGI (reference sequence). In DNA, the CDR3 is TGTGCCAGCAGTTCCCCAGGGTCGGGGAACACTGAAGCTTTCTTT. Its protein product is CASSSPGSGNTEAFF.

The chain combines TRBV11-2 with TRBJ1-2, with 8 nucleotides matching TRBD1. The CDR3 is 15 amino acids. CDR1 and CDR2 (germline): SGHAT, FQNNGV. J gave up 6 bases and V 1 base, and 7 bases lay outside the gene matches. CDR3 region: CASSLVLGTGHGYTF. The CDR3 DNA follows: TGTGCCAGCAGCTTAGTTCTCGGGACAGGACATGGCTACACCTTC.

A single count supports this clone. The J gene is TRBJ1-1, the V gene TRBV13; possible D gene TRBD1, 5 bases. This CDR3 has 14 residues. V lost 3 bases and J lost 4, with 12 bases in between. CDR1 is PRHDT and CDR2 is FYEKMQ in the germline V gene (reference sequence). CDR3 amino acids: CASSLSVGTTEAFF. CDR3 DNA sequence: TGTGCCAGCAGCTTGTCCGTGGGGACCACTGAAGCTTTCTTT.

There are a few counts of this clone. The rearrangement links TRBV5-4 to TRBJ1-1, with D unclear. V gave up 4 bases and J gave up 7 bases, with 8 bases separating them. CDR1 and CDR2 from the germline V gene are SGHNT and YYREEE (reference sequence). The CDR3 length is 11 residues. In DNA form, the CDR3 reads TGTGCCAGCAGCATTTGGGGTGAAGCTTTCTTT. It codes for CASSIWGEAFF.

This chain joins TRBV19 and TRBJ1-2; D unresolved. Germline V gene sequence: CDR1 LNHDA, CDR2 SQIVND (reference sequence). V dropped 3 bases and J dropped 4 bases, with 15 bases sitting between them. This CDR3 is built from 15 residues. The CDR3 sequence: CASSIGSYNSYGYTF. Here the CDR3 DNA reads TGTGCCAGTAGTATTGGGTCGTATAACTCCTATGGCTACACCTTC.

The chain combines TRBV7-2 with TRBJ1-2, with 7 nucleotides matching TRBD1. J lost 7 bases, V lost 1 base, and 6 bases had no gene match. Germline loops: CDR1 SGHTA, CDR2 FQGNSA. The CDR3 is made up of 14 amino acids. CDR3 coding DNA: TGTGCCAGCAGCTTAGGGGGACAGATATCTGGCTACACCTTC. Translation gives CASSLGGQISGYTF. Combining the CDR3 with reference TRBV7-2 and TRBJ1-2 gives the whole variable domain GAGVSQSPSNKVTEKGKDVELRCDPISGHTALYWYRQSLGQGLEFLIYFQGNSAPDKSGLPSDRFSAERTGGSVSTLTIQRTQQEDSAVYLCASSLGGQISGYTFGSGTRLTVV.

This sequence joins TRBV5-1 and TRBJ1-1; D remains unclear. V was trimmed by 7 bases and J by 1 base, leaving 8 bases between them. This CDR3 has 12 residues. CDR1 is SGHRS and CDR2 is YFSETQ in the germline V gene. CDR3 sequence (DNA): TGCGCCAGCCGCCTAGAGAACACTGAAGCTTTCTTT. This sequence encodes CASRLENTEAFF.

This clone appeared once. This chain's CDR3 is CASSSGLAGVPEQYF. The CDR3 bases are TGTGCCAGCAGCTCGGGACTAGCGGGAGTCCCCGAGCAGTACTTC. V gene TRBV7-2 combines with J gene TRBJ2-7; 14 nucleotides align to TRBD2. Germline assignment: CDR1 SGHTA and CDR2 FQGNSA. V shed 4 bases, J shed 6 bases, and the junction held 5 bases outside the gene matches. The CDR3 runs to 15 residues.

The chain uses TRBV5-5 and TRBJ1-5, with 7 nucleotides matching TRBD1. The CDR3 loop spans 14 amino acids. Germline V gene lookup returns CDR1 SGHKS and CDR2 YYEKEE (reference sequence). Trimming removed 4 bases from V and 3 bases from J; junction bases left unmatched: 4. DNA for the CDR3: TGTGCCAGCAGCAGGGGACAGCCCAATCAGCCCCAGCATTTT. Translating gives CASSRGQPNQPQHF.

This clone has just one count. The gene calls are TRBV25-1 and TRBJ1-5; 7 bases map to TRBD1. The CDR3 runs to 16 residues. The junction had 7 bases not matched to a gene; V was cut back by 4 bases and J by 1 base. Germline CDR1 is MGHDK and CDR2 is SYGVNS. For the CDR3, the DNA is TGTGCCAGCAGTGCAGCAGGGACAGTCAGCAATCAGCCCCAGCATTTT. Translated, it gives CASSAAGTVSNQPQHF.

This chain connects TRBV30 to TRBJ2-7; tentative D call: TRBD1 (6 bases). CDR1 GTSNPN and CDR2 SVGIG come from the germline V gene (reference sequence). V lost 3 bases to trimming and J lost 4 bases, with 16 bases between them. The CDR3 sequence is 14 residues long. The CDR3 DNA reads as TGTGCCTGGAGAGGGTGGACAGCCGCTTACGAGCAGTACTTC. Translated: CAWRGWTAAYEQYF. The complete variable domain, with remaining parts taken from reference TRBV30 and TRBJ2-7, reads SQTIHQWPATLVQPVGSPLSLECTVEGTSNPNLYWYRQAAGRGLQLLFYSVGIGQISSEVPQNLSASRPQDRQFILSSKKLLLSDSGFYLCAWRGWTAAYEQYFGPGTRLTVT.

The DNA of the CDR3 is TGTGCCAGCAGTGAAGCGTGGAACGAGCAGTACTTC. It specifies CASSEAWNEQYF. V gene TRBV6-5 combines with J gene TRBJ2-7; no definite D call. CDR1 is MNHEY and CDR2 is SVGAGI in the germline V gene. The CDR3 loop spans 12 amino acids. V shed 5 bases and J shed 5 bases, with 10 bases lying between them.

The gene calls are TRBV6-6 and TRBJ1-3; D unresolved. The V and J ends lost 5 bases and 0 bases respectively, with 11 bases between them. In germline, CDR1 is MNHNY, CDR2 SVGAGI (reference sequence). The CDR3 extends over 15 amino acids. CDR3 sequence reads: CASSQDGSSGNTIYF. CDR3 DNA: TGTGCCAGCAGTCAGGACGGATCCTCTGGAAACACCATATATTTT.

The V and J genes are TRBV19 and TRBJ1-5; TRBD1 agrees at 9 bases. The J segment lost 6 bases and the V segment lost 8 bases, leaving 11 bases of the junction unmatched. The CDR3 is 15 amino acids. Germline V gene lookup returns CDR1 LNHDA and CDR2 SQIVND (reference sequence). CDR3 sequence reads: CASETGTGRSQPQHF. The CDR3 coding sequence is TGTGCCAGTGAAACGGGGACAGGGAGGAGTCAGCCCCAGCATTTT. Filled out from reference TRBV19 and TRBJ1-5, the complete variable domain reads DGGITQSPKYLFRKEGQNVTLSCEQNLNHDAMYWYRQDPGQGLRLIYYSQIVNDFQKGDIAEGYSVSREKKESFPLTVTSAQKNPTAFYLCASETGTGRSQPQHFGDGTRLSIL.